Shown below are 32 T cell receptor beta chains from a single sample sequenced in a study of vaccination effects on CD4 cells after COVID-19. The assay was immunoSEQ multiplex PCR, and TCRdb's table has in-frame clones only and misses some. The sample holds approximately 66,000 clones, around 79% seen once. The antigens for these receptors are not known. Subsequent to 10 days of culture, CD4+ T cells were isolated. Participants each got two BNT162b2 or mRNA-1273 vaccine doses. Material: CD4+ T cells from PBMCs cultured without peptide, obtained after COVID-19 vaccination. The origin of the receptors is a human donor who received a COVID-19 vaccine.

The chain uses TRBV2 and TRBJ2-3, with 12 bases identical to TRBD2. There are 17 residues in the CDR3. Trimming removed 4 bases from V and 3 bases from J; junction bases left unmatched: 8. The V gene's germline CDR1 is SNHLY and CDR2 FYNNEI. The CDR3 loop is CASSGGGTSGSTDTQYF. The CDR3 region has the DNA TGTGCCAGCAGTGGGGGGGGGACTAGCGGGTCAACAGATACGCAGTATTTT.

The chain joins TRBV19 to TRBJ1-2; D gene unclear. Between the trimmed V and J ends, which lost 3 bases and 1 base, there was a span of 9 bases. This CDR3 has 14 amino acids. Per the germline V gene, CDR1 is LNHDA and CDR2 is SQIVND (reference sequence). As DNA, the CDR3 is TGTGCCAGTAGTATGGGCCAGCTTAACTATGGCTACACCTTC. Its translation: CASSMGQLNYGYTF.

This chain connects TRBV3-1 (or the pseudogene TRBV3-2) to TRBJ1-4; 9 bases agree with TRBD1. Germline lookup yields CDR1 LGHDT and CDR2 YNNKEL (reference sequence). CDR3 size: 15 residues. With V trimmed by 4 bases and J by 6 bases, 6 bases remained unmatched. Here the CDR3 reads CASSLPGTGYEKLFF. The CDR3 coding sequence is TGTGCCAGCAGCCTTCCCGGGACAGGGTATGAAAAACTGTTTTTT.

This chain joins TRBV7-2 and TRBJ2-3; TRBD2 aligns across 12 bases. CDR1 SGHTA and CDR2 FQGNSA come from the germline V gene. V lost 1 base, J lost 5 bases, and 7 bases stayed unmatched. The CDR3 contains 17 residues. The DNA for the CDR3 is TGTGCCAGCAGCTTAGGGGCTAGCGGGGGGGCCCAAGATACGCAGTATTTT. It codes for CASSLGASGGAQDTQYF. Full variable domain (remainder filled in from reference TRBV7-2 and TRBJ2-3): GAGVSQSPSNKVTEKGKDVELRCDPISGHTALYWYRQSLGQGLEFLIYFQGNSAPDKSGLPSDRFSAERTGGSVSTLTIQRTQQEDSAVYLCASSLGASGGAQDTQYFGPGTRLTVL.

CDR3 sequence: CASSPGPNEKLFF. CDR3 in DNA: TGCGCCAGCAGCCCCGGACCAAATGAAAAACTGTTTTTT. The V and J genes are TRBV5-1 and TRBJ1-4; D uncertain. Germline CDR1 and CDR2: SGHRS and YFSETQ. Trimming cost V 4 bases and J 5 bases, with 9 bases left between them. The CDR3 consists of 13 residues.

The chain employs TRBV24-1 and TRBJ2-3; D gene ambiguous. Per the germline V gene, CDR1 is KGHDR and CDR2 is SFDVKD. This CDR3 comprises 15 residues. Trimming cost V 1 base and J 0 bases, with 7 bases left between them. Here the CDR3 DNA reads TGTGCCACCAGTGATTTAAGCTCTAGCACAGATACGCAGTATTTT. Its protein is CATSDLSSSTDTQYF.

This clone was observed a single time. The chain is built from TRBV12-3 or TRBV12-4 and TRBJ2-1; D unclear. The CDR3 sequence is 11 residues long. The V end was cut by 5 bases, the J end by 14 bases, with 13 bases between. CDR3 region: CASSRTDVEFF. CDR3 DNA: TGTGCCAGCAGTCGGACGGATGTGGAGTTCTTC.

The table lists this clone with a count of one. CDR3 in DNA: TGTGCCAGCAGTTATCAGGGAGTGTTGGCCACTGAAGCTTTCTTT. Its translation: CASSYQGVLATEAFF. The rearrangement uses TRBV6-6 and TRBJ1-1; weak D call: TRBD1 (5 bases). Germline loops: CDR1 MNHNY, CDR2 SVGAGI (reference sequence). The CDR3 is 15 amino acids. V was shortened by 3 bases and J by 4 bases, with 15 bases between the two germline ends.

This sequence joins TRBV27 and TRBJ1-4; D unresolved. The V end lost 3 bases, the J end lost 8 bases, and 10 bases lay between the germline ends. Germline V lookup: CDR1 MNHEY, CDR2 SMNVEV (reference sequence). The CDR3 loop spans 13 amino acids. The CDR3 here is CASSLKRGEKLFF. The CDR3 DNA reads TGTGCCAGCAGTTTGAAACGTGGGGAAAAACTGTTTTTT.

The chain carries TRBV5-1 and TRBJ1-1; D gene ambiguous. In germline, CDR1 is SGHRS, CDR2 YFSETQ. Trimming removed 0 bases from V and 1 base from J, with 10 bases in between. CDR3 length: 15 residues. CDR3 nucleotides: TGCGCCAGCAGCTTGGTCGGAAAGGAGAACACTGAAGCTTTCTTT. Its protein product is CASSLVGKENTEAFF.

The chain's CDR3 is CASSQQGTETQYF. The CDR3 coding sequence is TGCGCCAGCAGCCAACAGGGTACGGAGACCCAGTACTTC. The chain employs TRBV4-1 and TRBJ2-5; D is perhaps TRBD1 (5 bases). The germline V gene has CDR1 MGHRA and CDR2 YSYEKL. V dropped 2 bases and J dropped 5 bases, with 9 bases sitting between them. This CDR3 has 13 residues.

The J gene is TRBJ2-1, the V gene TRBV7-9; weak D call: TRBD1 (6 bases). V lost 1 base, J lost 15 bases, and 10 bases lay in between. The CDR3 runs to 11 residues. Germline lookup yields CDR1 SEHNR and CDR2 FQNEAQ (reference sequence). In nucleotides, the CDR3 is TGTGCCAGCAGCTTAGACAGGGTACCGTTCTTC. This translates into CASSLDRVPFF.

V usage is TRBV10-2 and J usage is TRBJ1-2, with TRBD1 identical over 8 bases. Germline-derived CDR1 and CDR2 are WSHSY and SAAADI. This CDR3 spans 17 amino acids. The V segment lost 6 bases and the J segment 4 bases; nucleotides outside the gene matches: 16. CDR3 sequence: CASRRTRTGNIGYGYTF. The CDR3 DNA sequence: TGCGCCAGCAGACGGACCCGGACAGGGAACATTGGCTATGGCTACACCTTC.

The genes are TRBV30 and TRBJ2-3; D not resolved. This CDR3 has 15 amino acids. Germline V gene lookup returns CDR1 GTSNPN and CDR2 SVGIG (reference sequence). The ends were cut back, 1 base at V and 0 bases at J, with 11 bases in the middle. The CDR3 DNA is TGTGCCTGGAGTGGGGAACTGACTAGCACAGATACGCAGTATTTT. It codes for CAWSGELTSTDTQYF.

The chain couples TRBV24-1 to TRBJ2-5, with D perhaps TRBD2 (7 bases). This CDR3 is built from 15 residues. Between the trimmed V and J ends, which lost 5 bases and 4 bases, there was a span of 16 bases. Germline CDR1 and CDR2: KGHDR and SFDVKD. The CDR3 DNA reads TGTGCCACCAGTGTGAAGGGGGGGCCGTTAGAGACCCAGTACTTC. It encodes CATSVKGGPLETQYF.

This clone was counted a single time. The chain joins TRBV28 to TRBJ1-2; tentative D call: TRBD1 (6 bases). Between the trimmed V and J ends, which lost 3 bases and 7 bases, there was a span of 12 bases. Looked up from germline, CDR1 is MDHEN and CDR2 is SYDVKM. The CDR3 runs 13 residues. The CDR3 sequence: CASSLGGRLGYTF. The CDR3 coding sequence is TGTGCCAGCAGTTTGGGGGGGCGGCTTGGCTACACCTTC.

This clone was recorded a few times. This chain connects TRBV7-2 to TRBJ1-5; a possible D gene is TRBD1 (5 bases). V dropped 7 bases and J dropped 1 base, with 14 bases sitting between them. Germline assignment: CDR1 SGHTA and CDR2 FQGNSA. The CDR3 length is 15 residues. In DNA form, the CDR3 reads TGTGCCAGCACCCCCGGGGGGGGAAGCAATCAGCCCCAGCATTTT. It is translated as CASTPGGGSNQPQHF.

V gene TRBV4-1 combines with J gene TRBJ1-2, with D hard to call. The CDR3 totals 13 residues. Germline CDR1 reads MGHRA; CDR2 reads YSYEKL. V was pared by 4 bases and J by 8 bases, with 14 bases between. The CDR3 DNA follows: TGCGCCAGCAGCCCCGACGGCTTCCAGGGCTACACCTTC. The encoded protein is CASSPDGFQGYTF.

The chain combines TRBV30 with TRBJ2-1; 15 bases align to TRBD2. The junction had 15 bases not matched to a gene; V was cut back by 2 bases and J by 7 bases. Germline CDR1 GTSNPN, CDR2 SVGIG (reference sequence). The CDR3 extends over 19 amino acids. The CDR3 DNA sequence: TGTGCCTGGAGTCTCAGGACTAGCGGGGGGGCAAGGCGGGGGAATGAGCAGTTCTTC. Its protein is CAWSLRTSGGARRGNEQFF. The full variable domain, its missing parts supplied by reference TRBV30 and TRBJ2-1, is SQTIHQWPATLVQPVGSPLSLECTVEGTSNPNLYWYRQAAGRGLQLLFYSVGIGQISSEVPQNLSASRPQDRQFILSSKKLLLSDSGFYLCAWSLRTSGGARRGNEQFFGPGTRLTVL.

The CDR3 is CASTRFGTSGVGELFF. DNA for the CDR3: TGTGCCAGTACCCGATTCGGGACTAGCGGGGTCGGGGAGCTGTTTTTT. This chain links TRBV19 with TRBJ2-2; TRBD2 aligns across 13 bases. Germline V gives CDR1 LNHDA, CDR2 SQIVND (reference sequence). This CDR3 region has 16 residues. Trimming removed 7 bases from V and 7 bases from J; junction bases left unmatched: 9. Looking up the rest from reference TRBV19 and TRBJ2-2 gives the full variable domain: DGGITQSPKYLFRKEGQNVTLSCEQNLNHDAMYWYRQDPGQGLRLIYYSQIVNDFQKGDIAEGYSVSREKKESFPLTVTSAQKNPTAFYLCASTRFGTSGVGELFFGEGSRLTVL.

The rearrangement links TRBV5-1 to TRBJ1-3; D is unresolved. Germline V CDR1 and CDR2: SGHRS, YFSETQ. The V end lost 0 bases, the J end lost 9 bases, and 10 bases lay between the germline ends. The CDR3 is 13 amino acids. The CDR3: CASSLDGTATIYF. The CDR3 nucleotides read TGCGCCAGCAGCTTGGATGGAACTGCCACCATATATTTT.

The genes are TRBV4-1 and TRBJ2-5; D gene uncertain. Trimming left V 4 bases short and J 3 bases short, with 12 bases between. Germline V gives CDR1 MGHRA, CDR2 YSYEKL. The CDR3 is 14 residues long. CDR3 in amino acids: CASSLTWTKETQYF. The CDR3 nucleotides are TGCGCCAGCAGCCTGACTTGGACCAAAGAGACCCAGTACTTC.

This clone has just a few counts. CDR3 residues: CASSTRPGGTSPLHF. The DNA of the CDR3 is TGTGCCAGCAGCACCCGACCGGGGGGGACGTCACCCCTCCACTTT. The genes are TRBV7-2 and TRBJ1-6, with a weak D call TRBD1 (5 bases). From germline, CDR1 is SGHTA and CDR2 FQGNSA. The CDR3 is 15 amino acids. V shed 5 bases and J shed 10 bases, with 18 bases lying between them.

The V gene is TRBV7-2, the J gene TRBJ2-1; D ambiguous. This CDR3 contains 13 residues. Between the trimmed V and J ends, which lost 2 bases and 7 bases, there was a span of 9 bases. The V gene's germline CDR1 is SGHTA and CDR2 FQGNSA. CDR3 residues: CASSLRRWNEQFF. CDR3 coding DNA: TGTGCCAGCAGCTTACGGAGATGGAATGAGCAGTTCTTC.

The V gene is TRBV12-5, the J gene TRBJ1-2; 7 bases line up with TRBD1. The CDR3 is made up of 12 amino acids. V lost 6 bases to trimming and J lost 7 bases; unmatched junction nucleotides: 5. Per germline, CDR1 LGHNT and CDR2 FRNRAP. The CDR3 nucleotides are TGTGCTAGTGGCGACAGGGCGGTTGGCTACACCTTC. It codes for CASGDRAVGYTF. Combining the CDR3 with reference TRBV12-5 and TRBJ1-2 gives the whole variable domain DARVTQTPRHKVTEMGQEVTMRCQPILGHNTVFWYRQTMMQGLELLAYFRNRAPLDDSGMPKDRFSAEMPDATLATLKIQPSEPRDSAVYFCASGDRAVGYTFGSGTRLTVV.

The gene calls are TRBV2 and TRBJ1-3, with unresolved D. The germline CDR1 and CDR2 sequences are SNHLY and FYNNEI. Trimming stripped 10 bases from V and 0 bases from J, with 10 bases between. CDR3 length equals 13 residues. This CDR3 reads CATSPASGNTIYF. CDR3 bases: TGTGCCACAAGTCCAGCCTCTGGAAACACCATATATTTT.

CDR3 amino acids: CAWSAVSGQYF. CDR3 DNA sequence: TGTGCCTGGAGTGCAGTGTCCGGCCAGTACTTC. This chain links TRBV30 with TRBJ2-5; D is uncertain. CDR1 GTSNPN and CDR2 SVGIG come from the germline V gene (reference sequence). Deletions cut 1 base from V and 10 bases from J, with 10 bases between. The CDR3 is made up of 11 amino acids.

The V and J genes are TRBV2 and TRBJ2-5, with D hard to call. Trimming shortened V by 11 bases and J by 0 bases, and 16 bases separated the two germline ends. Germline V gene sequence: CDR1 SNHLY, CDR2 FYNNEI. CDR3 length: 14 residues. The CDR3 DNA reads as TGTGCCGATCACAGTATGGCACACCAAGAGACCCAGTACTTC. It yields the protein CADHSMAHQETQYF.

This chain links TRBV6-5 with TRBJ1-2; possible D gene TRBD1, 5 bases. Germline V lookup: CDR1 MNHEY, CDR2 SVGAGI. This CDR3 has 14 amino acids. V lost 6 bases and J 8 bases, leaving 19 bases between the germline ends. The CDR3 region has the DNA TGTGCCAGCAGAGGGCAGGGAATCGCTAGCGGCTACACCTTC. This translates into CASRGQGIASGYTF.

Here the CDR3 DNA reads TGTGCCAGCAGTGAACGTGGGGGCAGGGGGAGCAATCAGCCCCAGCATTTT. Encoded protein: CASSERGGRGSNQPQHF. This rearrangement joins TRBV2 to TRBJ1-5, with 7 bases lining up with TRBD1. The germline V gene has CDR1 SNHLY and CDR2 FYNNEI. Trimming at V came to 2 bases and at J to 1 base, leaving 8 bases not matched to a gene. This CDR3 is 17 amino acids long.

The CDR3 protein is CATSDYTANQPQHF. CDR3 nucleotide sequence: TGTGCCACCAGTGATTACACAGCCAATCAGCCCCAGCATTTT. V gene TRBV24-1 combines with J gene TRBJ1-5; D gene ambiguous. Deletions cut 2 bases from V and 3 bases from J, with 7 bases between. The germline V gene encodes CDR1 KGHDR and CDR2 SFDVKD. The CDR3 covers 14 residues.

V and J are TRBV7-8 and TRBJ1-6; the D is unclear. Trimming took 5 bases from V and 5 from J, leaving 16 bases between them. The CDR3 is 16 residues long. Germline CDR1 SGHVS, CDR2 FQNEAQ. The DNA of the CDR3 is TGTGCCAGCAGCCCTACCCGCGCATCGAATAATTCACCCCTCCACTTT. The encoded protein is CASSPTRASNNSPLHF.